The present TCR beta chain was sequenced within a study of regulatory T cells in long-lasting Graves disease. Study-wide results and caveats: Persistent Graves' patients showed a TCR diversity that was lower than that of newly diagnosed ones. With persistent disease, TRBV28, TRBJ1-2 and TRBJ2-5 were the favored segments.

Time point here: newly diagnosed GD, antithyroid drugs for less than 3 months. With RNA extracted from PBMCs as input, the TCR library was made. The EDTA tubes were filled with 7 to 9.5 milliliters of drawn peripheral blood. Relying on iRepertoire HTBI primers and Arm-PCR of CDR3 regions, the team built TCR beta libraries. TCRdb reanalysed the multiplex PCR reads using MiXCR and keeps one entry per CDR3 protein. The data contain about 540,000 distinct CDR3 sequences, about 14% of them singletons. V lost 6 bases to trimming and J lost 4 bases, with 12 bases between them. CDR3 length equals 13 residues. The germline gives CDR1 SGHRS, CDR2 YFSETQ. This clonotype was seen at least ten times. The antigen is unknown. The same data also went into a second study, on T cells in Graves' hyperthyroidism and ophthalmopathy. Turning to that study: Expanded thyroid clonotypes (above 0.001) were mostly also found in blood.

This specimen was peripheral blood mononuclear cells (PBMCs), taken at new diagnosis, from a patient treated with antithyroid drugs. The sequence was collected from a man aged 25-45 years with Graves disease. The gene calls are TRBV5-1 and TRBJ2-3; D possibly uses TRBD1 or TRBD2 (5 bases each). This CDR3 reads CASTRGPPDTQYF. The CDR3 coding sequence is TGCGCCAGCACCCGGGGCCCCCCAGATACGCAGTATTTT.